The 22 T cell receptor beta chains reported below all come from one sample, sequenced in a study of graft-versus-host responses after intestinal transplantation. TCRdb's table, derived via immunoSEQ multiplex PCR, lists solely in-frame clones and lacks some. The sample includes 12,000 or so clones, over 60% of them seen just once. Sequencing was performed on PBMCs, taken 494 days after intestinal transplant. Source of these receptors: a human patient who received an intestinal transplant, so some T cells may come from the graft donor.

The chain employs TRBV10-3 and TRBJ2-7; TRBD2 aligns across 13 bases. Trimming took 2 bases from V and 7 from J; bases not matched to a gene: 14. The length of the CDR3 is 18 residues. In germline, CDR1 is ENHRY, CDR2 SYGVKD. For the CDR3, the DNA is TGTGCCATCAGTGAGAAACCGGGACTAGCGGGATCTTTCGGGGAGCAGTACTTC. Amino acid sequence: CAISEKPGLAGSFGEQYF.

In this sample, this clone turned up once. The rearrangement uses TRBV13 and TRBJ1-2; TRBD1 matches at 7 bases. The CDR3 sequence is 14 residues long. The trim removed 6 bases at V and 7 bases at J, leaving 11 bases unmatched. CDR1 is PRHDT and CDR2 is FYEKMQ in the germline V gene (reference sequence). The CDR3 nucleotides read TGTGCCAGCAGATACGCTACAGGGGTCGTTGGCTACACCTTC. It is translated as CASRYATGVVGYTF. Variable domain in full (rest from reference TRBV13 and TRBJ1-2): AAGVIQSPRHLIKEKRETATLKCYPIPRHDTVYWYQQGPGQDPQFLISFYEKMQSDKGSIPDRFSAQQFSDYHSELNMSSLELGDSALYFCASRYATGVVGYTFGSGTRLTVV.

The chain links TRBV7-9 to TRBJ1-5; D is unclear. In germline, CDR1 is SEHNR, CDR2 FQNEAQ (reference sequence). The length of the CDR3 is 12 residues. V gave up 5 bases and J gave up 7 bases, with 9 bases separating them. CDR3 DNA sequence: TGTGCCAGCAGCCCGAGTGGACAGCCCCAGCATTTT. Translation: CASSPSGQPQHF.

The rearrangement uses TRBV2 and TRBJ2-7; D is uncertain. There are 13 residues in the CDR3. Between the trimmed V and J ends, which lost 1 base and 2 bases, there was a span of 6 bases. In germline, CDR1 is SNHLY, CDR2 FYNNEI. The CDR3: CASSEEVAYEQYF. CDR3 sequence (DNA): TGTGCCAGCAGTGAAGAAGTTGCCTACGAGCAGTACTTC.

The chain is built from TRBV29-1 and TRBJ2-3, with D possibly TRBD2 on 6 matching bases. The CDR3 is made up of 11 amino acids. Germline assignment: CDR1 SQVTM and CDR2 ANQGSEA. V was trimmed by 4 bases and J by 4 bases, leaving 6 bases between them. CDR3 nucleotides: TGCAGCGTTGGGGAGGCAGATACGCAGTATTTT. Its protein product is CSVGEADTQYF.

The chain couples TRBV4-1 to TRBJ2-2, with a tentative D call TRBD2 (6 bases). Looked up from germline, CDR1 is MGHRA and CDR2 is YSYEKL. V lost 0 bases and J 3 bases, leaving 11 bases between the germline ends. This CDR3 spans 16 amino acids. The CDR3 protein is CASSQDRGLYTGELFF. The CDR3 DNA reads as TGCGCCAGCAGCCAAGATCGGGGGTTGTACACCGGGGAGCTGTTTTTT.

This clone showed up just a few times. V and J are TRBV6-1 and TRBJ2-6, with unresolved D. CDR1 MNHNS and CDR2 SASEGT come from the germline V gene. V shed 1 base and J shed 2 bases, with 6 bases lying between them. The CDR3 runs to 15 residues. In DNA form, the CDR3 reads TGTGCCAGCAGTGAAGGGGCAACTGGGGCCAACGTCCTGACTTTC. Protein: CASSEGATGANVLTF.

This chain uses TRBV6-1 with TRBJ2-4; the match to TRBD1 covers 9 bases. The germline gives CDR1 MNHNS, CDR2 SASEGT. This CDR3 contains 14 residues. After removal of 2 bases from V and 7 bases from J, the junction contained 3 bases not matched to a gene. CDR3 sequence reads: CASSELDRGNIQYF. CDR3 sequence (DNA): TGTGCCAGCAGTGAACTAGACAGGGGGAACATTCAGTACTTC.

This chain connects TRBV29-1 to TRBJ1-3, with 7 bases identical to TRBD1. The germline V gene encodes CDR1 SQVTM and CDR2 ANQGSEA. Trimming removed 4 bases from V and 0 bases from J; junction bases left unmatched: 3. The length of the CDR3 is 14 residues. CDR3 in amino acids: CSVGGQNSGNTIYF. CDR3 nucleotide sequence: TGCAGCGTTGGGGGACAGAACTCTGGAAACACCATATATTTT.

This clone has only a few counts. The V and J genes are TRBV5-4 and TRBJ2-5; a possible D gene is TRBD2 (5 bases). V lost 0 bases to trimming and J lost 2 bases, with 11 bases between them. The CDR3 contains 15 residues. Germline CDR1 reads SGHNT; CDR2 reads YYREEE (reference sequence). CDR3 DNA sequence: TGTGCCAGCAGCTTGGCCCTAAGCGGTCAAGAGACCCAGTACTTC. It specifies CASSLALSGQETQYF.

V usage is TRBV19 and J usage is TRBJ1-1; D is unclear. Germline V gene lookup returns CDR1 LNHDA and CDR2 SQIVND (reference sequence). The germline V and J ends were trimmed by 7 bases and 6 bases, with 24 bases remaining between them. The CDR3 is 16 amino acids. CDR3 in DNA: TGTGCCAGTATCCTCTGGACGGGCCGCCGACCGCCTGAAGCTTTCTTT. Its protein is CASILWTGRRPPEAFF.

V usage is TRBV5-1 and J usage is TRBJ2-7; 8 nucleotides agree with TRBD1. This CDR3 has 15 amino acids. Trimming at V came to 1 base and at J to 0 bases, leaving 3 bases not matched to a gene. Germline V gene sequence: CDR1 SGHRS, CDR2 YFSETQ. The CDR3 nucleotides are TGCGCCAGCAGCTTGTTTGGACAGGGCTCCTACGAGCAGTACTTC. Residues: CASSLFGQGSYEQYF.

This sequence joins TRBV11-1 and TRBJ2-7; 8 positions match TRBD1. The CDR3 sequence is 17 residues long. Trimming at V came to 5 bases and at J to 0 bases, leaving 12 bases not matched to a gene. The germline CDR1 and CDR2 sequences are SGHAT and FQDESV (reference sequence). The CDR3 loop is CASSPPGQALFSYEQYF. The CDR3 nucleotides are TGTGCCAGCAGCCCCCCGGGACAGGCCCTATTCTCCTACGAGCAGTACTTC. The complete variable domain, with remaining parts taken from reference TRBV11-1 and TRBJ2-7, reads EAEVAQSPRYKITEKSQAVAFWCDPISGHATLYWYRQILGQGPELLVQFQDESVVDDSQLPKDRFSAERLKGVDSTLKIQPAELGDSAMYLCASSPPGQALFSYEQYFGPGTRLTVT.

This clone was detected a few times. The V and J genes are TRBV6-5 and TRBJ1-1; D unresolved. CDR3 length: 15 amino acids. Deletions cut 0 bases from V and 0 bases from J, with 8 bases between. The germline CDR1 and CDR2 sequences are MNHEY and SVGAGI. CDR3 sequence: CASSYSGLLNTEAFF. The CDR3 DNA reads TGTGCCAGCAGTTACTCGGGGTTGTTGAACACTGAAGCTTTCTTT.

The chain joins TRBV5-1 to TRBJ1-5; TRBD1 matches 11 bases. This CDR3 has 15 amino acids. V trimming: 6 bases; J trimming: 5 bases; junction bases outside the gene matches: 7. Germline V lookup: CDR1 SGHRS, CDR2 YFSETQ. The CDR3: CASTRDRGDHQPQHF. The CDR3 DNA reads TGCGCCAGCACCCGGGACAGGGGGGACCATCAGCCCCAGCATTTT.

This clone was recorded a few times. The chain links TRBV9 to TRBJ2-4, with D possibly TRBD2 on 5 matching bases. Germline CDR1 SGDLS, CDR2 YYNGEE. The germline V and J ends were trimmed by 0 bases and 8 bases, with 12 bases remaining between them. The CDR3 spans 14 residues. The CDR3 here is CASSVGAERDIQYF. The CDR3 nucleotides read TGTGCCAGCAGCGTAGGAGCGGAAAGAGACATTCAGTACTTC.

The CDR3, as DNA: TGTGCCAGCAGTTTATCGGGGAACACCGGGGAGCTGTTTTTT. The encoded protein is CASSLSGNTGELFF. This chain uses TRBV27 with TRBJ2-2; D is ambiguous. The CDR3 length is 14 residues. Trimming removed 0 bases at V and 1 base at J, with 3 bases between. From germline, CDR1 is MNHEY and CDR2 SMNVEV (reference sequence).

The CDR3: CASSRPTGDNEQYF. DNA of the CDR3: TGTGCCAGCAGCCGACCGACAGGGGACAACGAGCAGTACTTC. The chain joins TRBV13 to TRBJ2-7; 8 bases are a match to TRBD1. CDR3 length: 14 residues. Looked up from germline, CDR1 is PRHDT and CDR2 is FYEKMQ (reference sequence). The trim removed 5 bases at V and 5 bases at J, leaving 8 bases unmatched.

This chain uses TRBV11-2 with TRBJ2-1, with 8 bases identical to TRBD1. This CDR3 has 15 residues. CDR1 is SGHAT and CDR2 is FQNNGV in the germline V gene. With 6 bases clipped from V and 0 bases from J, the junction kept 4 bases outside the gene matches. DNA of the CDR3: TGTGCCAGCAGTTCCACAGGGGGCTCCTACAATGAGCAGTTCTTC. This sequence encodes CASSSTGGSYNEQFF. Variable domain in full (rest from reference TRBV11-2 and TRBJ2-1): EAGVAQSPRYKIIEKRQSVAFWCNPISGHATLYWYQQILGQGPKLLIQFQNNGVVDDSQLPKDRFSAERLKGVDSTLKIQPAKLEDSAVYLCASSSTGGSYNEQFFGPGTRLTVL.

The chain joins TRBV6-6 to TRBJ1-1; D uncertain. The CDR3 is 15 residues long. V was shortened by 1 base and J by 4 bases, with 13 bases between the two germline ends. Germline CDR1 reads MNHNY; CDR2 reads SVGAGI (reference sequence). The CDR3 nucleotides read TGTGCCAGCAGTTACTATTTCGGGGAAGGCACTGAAGCTTTCTTT. Its translation: CASSYYFGEGTEAFF.

This chain connects TRBV5-3 to TRBJ2-1; D is unresolved. TRBV5-3 is classed as an ORF, of uncertain function. The CDR3 covers 13 residues. V was pared by 5 bases and J by 2 bases, with 8 bases between. CDR3 DNA: TGTGCCAGAAGAGCCTCACCCTACAATGAGCAGTTCTTC. Translating gives CARRASPYNEQFF.

The gene calls are TRBV7-9 and TRBJ1-4; D ambiguous. The CDR3 has 14 residues. Trimming left V 5 bases short and J 0 bases short, with 7 bases between. Germline loops: CDR1 SEHNR, CDR2 FQNEAQ (reference sequence). The CDR3 DNA is TGTGCCAGCAGCCATTTAGCAACTAATGAAAAACTGTTTTTT. The encoded protein is CASSHLATNEKLFF. Combining the CDR3 with reference TRBV7-9 and TRBJ1-4 gives the whole variable domain DTGVSQNPRHKITKRGQNVTFRCDPISEHNRLYWYRQTLGQGPEFLTYFQNEAQLEKSRLLSDRFSAERPKGSFSTLEIQRTEQGDSAMYLCASSHLATNEKLFFGSGTQLSVL.